This T cell receptor (beta chain) is drawn from a study of CD8 T cells in ankylosing spondylitis. Libraries for TCR beta were made by quantitative 5'-RACE with molecular barcodes. TCRdb independently ran MiXCR on the 5' RACE reads; one entry per CDR3 protein. The sample has around 130,000 distinct CDR3 sequences, roughly 18% seen once. Study-wide points: Those disease-linked clones were CD8+; they were also relatively rare in peripheral blood. Characteristic of ankylosing spondylitis blood, it appeared, was a TCR beta motif comprising fewer than 10 highly homologous variants. Significant enrichment of disease-linked clones was reportedly seen in matched ankylosing spondylitis synovial fluid. Both synovial fluid and blood in reactive arthritis had previously been reported to carry some motif variants.

This clonotype was counted only a few times. Its antigen remains unknown. The CDR3 spans 16 residues. Germline V gene data show CDR1 as SGHVS and CDR2 as FQNEAQ. V was shortened by 4 bases and J by 0 bases, with 13 bases between the two germline ends. This receptor was identified in a male donor with ankylosing spondylitis. This chain uses TRBV7-8 with TRBJ1-5; no firm D call. The sample comprised blood, either unsorted or a sorted T cell fraction (not recorded which). The CDR3 loop reads CASSSIGDFSNQPQHF. For the CDR3, the DNA is TGTGCCAGCAGCTCAATCGGCGATTTTAGCAATCAGCCCCAGCATTTT.